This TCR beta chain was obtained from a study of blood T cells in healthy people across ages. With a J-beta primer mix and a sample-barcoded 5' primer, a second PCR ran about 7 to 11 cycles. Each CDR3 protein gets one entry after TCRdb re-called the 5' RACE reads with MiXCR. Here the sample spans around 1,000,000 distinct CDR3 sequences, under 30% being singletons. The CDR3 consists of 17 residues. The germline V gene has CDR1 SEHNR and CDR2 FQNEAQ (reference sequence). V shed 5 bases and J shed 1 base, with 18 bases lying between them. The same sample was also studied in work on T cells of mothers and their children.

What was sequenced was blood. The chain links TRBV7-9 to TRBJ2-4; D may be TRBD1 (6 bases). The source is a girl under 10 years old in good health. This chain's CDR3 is CASSLVVTGQAKNIQYF. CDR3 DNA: TGTGCCAGCAGCCTAGTCGTTACAGGGCAGGCCAAAAACATTCAGTACTTC. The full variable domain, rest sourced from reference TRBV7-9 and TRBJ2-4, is DTGVSQNPRHKITKRGQNVTFRCDPISEHNRLYWYRQTLGQGPEFLTYFQNEAQLEKSRLLSDRFSAERPKGSFSTLEIQRTEQGDSAMYLCASSLVVTGQAKNIQYFGAGTRLSVL.